Only one count was recorded for the clone carrying this T cell receptor (beta chain). Profiling relied on immunoSEQ multiplex PCR, and the TCRdb table lists in-frame clones only, not all of them. The table records 300,000 to 350,000 clones, around 89% of them present only once. These data are taken from a study of blood T cell repertoires in COVID-19. Study at large: Sources were T cells, B-cell-depleted T cells, or PBMCs; the material itself was cDNA or gDNA.

Participants reported their clinical history, and cohort assignment relied on those reports. The CDR3 has 14 residues. Germline V CDR1 and CDR2: SGHNT, YYREEE (reference sequence). Trimming pared 2 bases from V and 1 base from J, leaving 9 bases between. V usage is TRBV5-4 and J usage is TRBJ1-1; tentative D call: TRBD1 (5 bases). The sequencing sample was made of PBMCs or T cells enriched from blood (not recorded which). This clonotype originated in a woman between 18 and 29 years old with acute COVID-19. DNA of the CDR3: TGTGCCAGCAGCTTCGACAGTGGGAACACTGAAGCTTTCTTT. Translating gives CASSFDSGNTEAFF.